The 8 T cell receptor beta chains given below trace back to one sample, sequenced in a study of CD8 T cells in ankylosing spondylitis. MiXCR was run by TCRdb on the 5' RACE reads, yielding one entry per CDR3 protein. The sample includes 210,000 or so distinct CDR3 sequences, over 7% of them seen just once. The sequencing input was blood, either unsorted or a sorted T cell fraction (not recorded which). These receptors were taken from a female donor with ankylosing spondylitis or in good health (not recorded which).

This clonotype came up a few times. This chain connects TRBV9 to TRBJ2-2; D is unresolved. With 0 bases removed from V and 6 bases from J, the gap between germline ends came to 3 bases. CDR3 length: 12 residues. The germline CDR1 and CDR2 sequences are SGDLS and YYNGEE. The CDR3 region has the DNA TGTGCCAGCAGCGTAGTCCCCGGGGAGCTGTTTTTT. Translation: CASSVVPGELFF.

This clonotype was picked up a small number of times. This chain links TRBV5-4 with TRBJ2-1; possible D gene TRBD1, 5 bases. Germline V CDR1 and CDR2: SGHNT, YYREEE (reference sequence). Trimming shortened V by 5 bases and J by 6 bases, and 12 bases separated the two germline ends. This CDR3 is 13 amino acids long. CDR3 amino acids: CASRLGVANEQFF. In DNA form, the CDR3 reads TGTGCCAGCAGGTTAGGGGTGGCCAATGAGCAGTTCTTC.

This clonotype was recorded many times. This chain joins TRBV7-8 and TRBJ1-1; D unresolved. Germline loops: CDR1 SGHVS, CDR2 FQNEAQ. The CDR3 loop spans 16 amino acids. V dropped 1 base and J dropped 3 bases, with 15 bases sitting between them. The CDR3 DNA is TGTGCCAGCAGCTTAGTTAGGGTCCGACTGCACACTGAAGCTTTCTTT. Amino acids: CASSLVRVRLHTEAFF.

There are many counts of this clonotype. This chain joins TRBV5-1 and TRBJ2-1, with TRBD1 matching 10 bases. The V gene's germline CDR1 is SGHRS and CDR2 YFSETQ. V was clipped by 3 bases and J by 1 base; unmatched bases: 4. The CDR3 has 16 amino acids. CDR3 amino acids: CASSWGDRGSYNEQFF. DNA for the CDR3: TGCGCCAGCAGCTGGGGGGACAGGGGTTCCTACAATGAGCAGTTCTTC.

This clonotype was seen many times. V and J are TRBV7-2 and TRBJ1-1; no firm D call. The V gene lost 5 bases and the J gene lost 0 bases, with 10 bases spanning the gap. Germline CDR1 is SGHTA and CDR2 is FQGNSA. CDR3 length: 14 residues. This CDR3 reads CASSHRTVNTEAFF. CDR3 bases: TGTGCCAGCAGCCACCGGACGGTGAACACTGAAGCTTTCTTT.

This clonotype was observed at least ten times. The chain links TRBV24-1 to TRBJ2-1, with D tentatively TRBD1 (5 bases). The germline V and J ends were trimmed by 1 base and 7 bases, with 7 bases remaining between them. The V gene's germline CDR1 is KGHDR and CDR2 SFDVKD. The CDR3 is 13 residues long. The CDR3 loop is CATSDFSGNEQFF. The CDR3 DNA follows: TGTGCCACCAGTGATTTCTCAGGGAATGAGCAGTTCTTC.

This clonotype was recorded only once. Possible read error: a much larger clone is one base away. The chain is built from TRBV7-3 and TRBJ1-2; D not certain. The CDR3 has 13 amino acids. Germline V gene data show CDR1 as SGHTA and CDR2 as FQGTGA. Here the CDR3 reads CANSLTGFYGYTF. For the CDR3, the DNA is TGTGCCAACAGCTTAACTGGCTTCTATGGCTACACCTTC.

This clonotype was detected ten times or more. This sequence joins TRBV2 and TRBJ1-5; the D is unclear. V was clipped by 8 bases and J by 6 bases, with 17 bases between them. The CDR3 extends over 14 amino acids. The germline V gene has CDR1 SNHLY and CDR2 FYNNEI. DNA for the CDR3: TGTGCCAGCGAACTCCGAGGCAGCCTTCAGCCCCAGCATTTT. The encoded protein is CASELRGSLQPQHF.